Sequencing of this T cell receptor beta chain was carried out in a study of blood T cell repertoires in COVID-19. One Seattle source followed patients from active infection through their disease course. Original analysis: Reference gene primer amplification gave estimated nucleated cell counts. Measured with immunoSEQ multiplex PCR; TCRdb has only the in-frame clones, and not every one. For V, J and clone size, that table is used; D and trimming come from the DNA. The table records around 270,000 clones, 84% of them present only once. The CDR3 has 16 residues. CDR1 SGHTA and CDR2 FQGNSA come from the germline V gene. V trimming: 5 bases; J trimming: 2 bases; junction bases outside the gene matches: 6.

The chain carries TRBV7-2 and TRBJ2-3, with 11 bases that match TRBD1. Specimen: peripheral blood. The receptor was derived from an older person with COVID-19, enrolled during active disease. The CDR3 sequence is CASSPRDRGYTDTQYF. In nucleotides, the CDR3 is TGTGCCAGCAGCCCCCGGGACAGGGGGTACACAGATACGCAGTATTTT.